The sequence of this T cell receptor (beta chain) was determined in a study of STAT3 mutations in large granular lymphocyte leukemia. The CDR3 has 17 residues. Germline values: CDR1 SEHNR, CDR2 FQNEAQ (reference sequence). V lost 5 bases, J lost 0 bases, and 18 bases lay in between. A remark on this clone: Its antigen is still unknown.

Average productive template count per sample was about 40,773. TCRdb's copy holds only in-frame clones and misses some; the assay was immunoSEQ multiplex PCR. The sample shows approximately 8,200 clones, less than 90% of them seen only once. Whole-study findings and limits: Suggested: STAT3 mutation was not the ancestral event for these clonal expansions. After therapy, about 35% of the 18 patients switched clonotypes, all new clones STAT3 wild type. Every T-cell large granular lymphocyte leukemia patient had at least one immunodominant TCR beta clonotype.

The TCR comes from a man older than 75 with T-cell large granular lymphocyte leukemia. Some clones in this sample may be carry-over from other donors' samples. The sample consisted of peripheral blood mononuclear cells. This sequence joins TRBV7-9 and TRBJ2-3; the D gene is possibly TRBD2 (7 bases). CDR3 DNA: TGTGCCAGCAGCGACAGATCGGCGGGGGCTAGCACAGATACGCAGTATTTT. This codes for CASSDRSAGASTDTQYF.